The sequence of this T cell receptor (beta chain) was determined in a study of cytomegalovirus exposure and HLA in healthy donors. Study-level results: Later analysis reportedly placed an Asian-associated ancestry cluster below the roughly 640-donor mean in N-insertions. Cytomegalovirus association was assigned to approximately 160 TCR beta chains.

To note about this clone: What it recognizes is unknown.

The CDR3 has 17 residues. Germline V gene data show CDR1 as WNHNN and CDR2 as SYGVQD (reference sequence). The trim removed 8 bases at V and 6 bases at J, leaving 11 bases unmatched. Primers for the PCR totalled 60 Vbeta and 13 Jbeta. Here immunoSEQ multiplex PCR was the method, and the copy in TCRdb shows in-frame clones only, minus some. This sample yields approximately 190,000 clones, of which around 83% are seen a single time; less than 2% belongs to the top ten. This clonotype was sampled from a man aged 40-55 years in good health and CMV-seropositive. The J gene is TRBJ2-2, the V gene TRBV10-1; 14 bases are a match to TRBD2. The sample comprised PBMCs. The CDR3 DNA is TGCGCCAGCCCTGAGGGACTAGCGGGAGACGAAGCCGGGGAGCTGTTTTTT. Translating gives CASPEGLAGDEAGELFF.